This T cell receptor (beta chain) was observed in a study of blood T cells in healthy people across ages. Broader study findings: Strongly correlated with naive T cell percentage was TCR beta diversity. Changes in expanded clonotypes were possibly confounded, as the CMV status of donors was unknown. Any conclusive comparison of naive versus antigen-experienced cells was prevented by using unsorted PBMCs.

Germline loops: CDR1 SQVTM, CDR2 ANQGSEA. CDR3 length equals 12 residues. Together with a sample-barcoded 5' primer, a J-beta primer mix was included in a second PCR lasting roughly 6 to 12 cycles. A template-switch adaptor containing 12 random nucleotides labeled each cDNA molecule. TCRdb independently ran MiXCR on the 5' RACE reads; one entry per CDR3 protein. The data contain 1.5 million to 2 million distinct CDR3 sequences, 35% to 50% of them singletons. Comments on this clonotype: Its antigen is unidentified.

The clonotype was recovered from a human donor in good health. V and J are TRBV29-1 and TRBJ2-4; D not certain. The tail of the sequence fits TRBJ2-7 better, so the J call may be wrong. The sequencing sample was made of blood. DNA of the CDR3: TGCAGATACAGAGGTCCCCCCTACGAGCAGTACTTC. It is translated as CRYRGPPYEQYF.